The rows below give T cell receptor beta chains drawn from one sample of a study of cytomegalovirus exposure and HLA in healthy donors. The method was immunoSEQ multiplex PCR; TCRdb's version includes in-frame clones alone and lacks a portion of them. The sample has 90,000 to 120,000 clones; roughly 9.1% are singletons. Source material: PBMCs. The receptors derive from a man aged 40-49 years in good health and CMV-seropositive. Each CDR3 is given with its conserved first and last residue. A D gene is named only where the DNA matches it firmly. Rows give clone size only sometimes, using once, few, many, or a class for an expanded clone.

size	J	D	V	CDR3	DNA
many	TRBJ1-5	TRBD1	TRBV6-1	CATRDRFNQPQHF	TGTGCCACCAGGGACAGGTTCAATCAGCCCCAGCATTTT
few	TRBJ2-3	-	TRBV14	CASSLLRGLSTDTQYF	TGTGCCAGCAGCCTCCTGAGGGGACTTAGCACAGATACGCAGTATTTT
-	TRBJ2-7	TRBD1	TRBV30	CAWTTGGYEQYF	TGTGCCTGGACTACAGGGGGCTACGAGCAGTACTTC
-	TRBJ1-5	TRBD1	TRBV6-4	CASTGQTSYRNQPQHF	TGTGCCAGCACGGGACAGACCTCTTATCGCAATCAGCCCCAGCATTTT
few	TRBJ1-4	-	TRBV28	CASTPGWDEKLFF	TGTGCCAGCACCCCGGGGTGGGATGAAAAACTGTTTTTT
few	TRBJ2-3	-	TRBV29-1	CSVEGGSGQKGRRTDTQYF	TGCAGCGTTGAAGGTGGCTCAGGGCAGAAGGGTCGTAGGACAGATACGCAGTATTTT
few	TRBJ2-3	-	TRBV7-2	CASSLDRVPASDTQYF	TGTGCCAGCAGCTTAGACAGGGTCCCTGCCTCAGATACGCAGTATTTT
-	TRBJ2-7	-	TRBV5-5	CASSQGASYEQYF	TGTGCCAGCAGCCAGGGCGCCTCCTACGAGCAGTACTTC
-	TRBJ2-2	TRBD1	TRBV4-2	CASSQDGTGVAGELFF	TGTGCCAGCAGCCAAGATGGGACAGGGGTCGCCGGGGAGCTGTTTTTT
-	TRBJ2-1	-	TRBV7-9	CASSLRVGGNNEQFF	TGTGCCAGCAGCTTAAGAGTAGGAGGAAACAATGAGCAGTTCTTC
few	TRBJ2-3	TRBD2	TRBV11-2	CASSLLSFAGELTDTQYF	TGTGCCAGCAGCTTACTGTCTTTTGCGGGAGAACTCACAGATACGCAGTATTTT
few	TRBJ2-5	TRBD1	TRBV5-1	CASSFRSGTGGQETQYF	TGCGCCAGCAGCTTCCGCAGTGGGACAGGGGGCCAAGAGACCCAGTACTTC
-	TRBJ2-1	-	TRBV18	CASSPAAGRYNEQFF	TGTGCCAGCTCACCGGCCGCAGGGCGCTACAATGAGCAGTTCTTC
few	TRBJ2-3	-	TRBV2	CASSEQGPHTDTQYF	TGTGCCAGCAGTGAGCAGGGGCCACACACAGATACGCAGTATTTT
-	TRBJ1-1	-	TRBV7-9	CASTKGSGTEAFF	TGTGCCAGCACCAAAGGGTCAGGGACTGAAGCTTTCTTT
few	TRBJ1-5	TRBD1	TRBV27	CASRPNRGLLDQPQHF	TGTGCCAGCAGACCCAACAGGGGGCTCCTCGATCAGCCCCAGCATTTT
few	TRBJ2-1	-	TRBV12-5	CASGLFPSLFF	TGTGCTAGTGGTTTGTTCCCTAGCCTGTTCTTC
-	TRBJ2-1	TRBD2	TRBV4-1	CASSQPPHWTSGYNEQFF	TGCGCCAGCAGCCAACCCCCCCATTGGACTAGCGGATACAATGAGCAGTTCTTC
-	TRBJ2-3	-	TRBV14	CASSQRPGLDWTDTQYF	TGTGCCAGCAGCCAACGACCGGGACTTGATTGGACAGATACGCAGTATTTT
few	TRBJ2-3	-	TRBV2	CASSVRVADTQYF	TGTGCCAGCAGTGTCAGGGTAGCAGATACGCAGTATTTT
few	TRBJ2-7	TRBD1	TRBV6-1	CASSEWTGESYEQYF	TGTGCCAGCAGTGAGTGGACAGGGGAATCCTACGAGCAGTACTTC
-	TRBJ1-5	-	TRBV12-1	CASSMDRACNQPQHF	TGTGCCAGCAGCATGGACAGGGCCTGCAATCAGCCCCAGCATTTT
-	TRBJ2-5	-	TRBV5-1	CASSLSVGLAWETQYF	TGCGCCAGCAGCCTTTCCGTTGGGCTAGCTTGGGAGACCCAGTACTTC
few	TRBJ2-7	TRBD2	TRBV19	CASRGLAGDYEQYF	TGTGCCAGTAGAGGACTAGCGGGAGACTACGAGCAGTACTTC